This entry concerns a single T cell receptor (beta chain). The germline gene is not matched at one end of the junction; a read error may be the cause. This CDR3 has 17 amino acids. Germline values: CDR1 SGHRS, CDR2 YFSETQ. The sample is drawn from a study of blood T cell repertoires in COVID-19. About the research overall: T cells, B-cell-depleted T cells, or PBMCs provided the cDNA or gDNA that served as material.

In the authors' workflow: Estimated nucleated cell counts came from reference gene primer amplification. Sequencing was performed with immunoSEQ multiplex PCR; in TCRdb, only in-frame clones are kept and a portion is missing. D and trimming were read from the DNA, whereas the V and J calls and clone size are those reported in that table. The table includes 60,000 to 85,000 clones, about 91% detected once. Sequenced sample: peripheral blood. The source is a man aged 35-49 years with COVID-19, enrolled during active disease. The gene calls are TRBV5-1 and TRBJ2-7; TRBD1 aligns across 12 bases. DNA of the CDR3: TGCGCCAGCAGCCCCGGGACAGGGGGCTCTACCCTACCTGTGCGGGACTTC. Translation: CASSPGTGGSTLPVRDF. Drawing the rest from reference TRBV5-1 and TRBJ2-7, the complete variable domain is KAGVTQTPRYLIKTRGQQVTLSCSPISGHRSVSWYQQTPGQGLQFLFEYFSETQRNKGNFPGRFSGRQFSNSRSEMNVSTLELGDSALYLCASSPGTGGSTLPVRDFGPGTRLTVT.